The TCR beta chain described here comes from a study of identical twins. A universal primer site was added by template switching, and unique molecular identifiers were carried by the cDNA. TCRdb reprocessed the 5' RACE reads with MiXCR, giving one entry per CDR3 protein. Of 240,000 or so distinct CDR3 sequences detected, roughly a tenth appear once; the ten largest clones hold about 9.1%. Study-wide results and caveats: Twins showed weaker excess sharing in their beta out-of-frame sequences.

In its sample, this clonotype was seen a few times. The antigen remains undetermined. Germline V gene data show CDR1 as MNHEY and CDR2 as SVGEGT. The CDR3 loop spans 16 amino acids. Trimming stripped 4 bases from V and 1 base from J, with 16 bases between. This clonotype originated in a man aged 45-65 years in good health. The sample comprised memory T cells sorted from blood. This chain connects TRBV6-2 or TRBV6-3 to TRBJ1-1; tentative D call: TRBD1 (5 bases). CDR3 sequence: CASSSPVPGKNTEAFF. CDR3 nucleotides: TGTGCCAGCAGTTCCCCAGTCCCAGGGAAGAACACTGAAGCTTTCTTT.